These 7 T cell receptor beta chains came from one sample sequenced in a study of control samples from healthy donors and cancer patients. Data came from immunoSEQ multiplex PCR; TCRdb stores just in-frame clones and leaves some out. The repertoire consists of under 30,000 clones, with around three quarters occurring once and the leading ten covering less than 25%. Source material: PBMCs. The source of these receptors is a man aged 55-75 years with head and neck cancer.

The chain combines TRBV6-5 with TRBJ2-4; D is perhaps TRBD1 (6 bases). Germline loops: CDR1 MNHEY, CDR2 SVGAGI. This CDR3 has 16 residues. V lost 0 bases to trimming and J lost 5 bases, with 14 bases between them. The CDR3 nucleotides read TGTGCCAGCAGTTACTCTACAGGGTTCACCGAAAACATTCAGTACTTC. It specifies CASSYSTGFTENIQYF.

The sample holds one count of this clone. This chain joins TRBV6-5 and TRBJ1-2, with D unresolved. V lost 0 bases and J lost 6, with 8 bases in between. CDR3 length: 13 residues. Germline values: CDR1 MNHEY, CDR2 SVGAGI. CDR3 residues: CASSYSTRNGYTF. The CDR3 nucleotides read TGTGCCAGCAGTTACTCGACCCGAAATGGCTACACCTTC.

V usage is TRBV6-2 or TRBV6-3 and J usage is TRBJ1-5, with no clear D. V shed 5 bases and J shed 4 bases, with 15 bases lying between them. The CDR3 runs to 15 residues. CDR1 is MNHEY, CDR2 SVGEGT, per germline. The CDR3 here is CASSLPGVTNQPQHF. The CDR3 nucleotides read TGTGCCAGCAGTCTTCCCGGGGTGACTAATCAGCCCCAGCATTTT.

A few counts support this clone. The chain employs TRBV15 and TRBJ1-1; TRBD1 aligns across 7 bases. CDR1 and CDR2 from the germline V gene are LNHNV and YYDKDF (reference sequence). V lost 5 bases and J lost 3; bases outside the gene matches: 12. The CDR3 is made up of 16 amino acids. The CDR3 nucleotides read TGTGCCACCAGCGTCCTGTGGACAGGAGCGGACACTGAAGCTTTCTTT. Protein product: CATSVLWTGADTEAFF.

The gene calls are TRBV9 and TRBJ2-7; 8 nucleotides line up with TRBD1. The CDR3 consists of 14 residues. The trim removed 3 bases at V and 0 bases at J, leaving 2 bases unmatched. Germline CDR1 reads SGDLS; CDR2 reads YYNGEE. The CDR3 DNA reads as TGTGCCAGCAGCGGGACAGGGAGCTCCTACGAGCAGTACTTC. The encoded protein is CASSGTGSSYEQYF.

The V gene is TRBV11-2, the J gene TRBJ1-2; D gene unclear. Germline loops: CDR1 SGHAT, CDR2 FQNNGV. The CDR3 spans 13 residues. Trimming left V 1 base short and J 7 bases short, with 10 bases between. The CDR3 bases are TGTGCCAGCAGCTTAGCGGCGACCGGTGGCTACACCTTC. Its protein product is CASSLAATGGYTF.

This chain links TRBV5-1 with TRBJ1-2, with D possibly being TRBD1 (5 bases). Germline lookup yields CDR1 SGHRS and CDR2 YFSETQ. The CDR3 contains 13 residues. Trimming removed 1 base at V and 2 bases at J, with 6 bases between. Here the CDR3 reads CASSLSGNYGYTF. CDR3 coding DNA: TGCGCCAGCAGCTTGTCAGGGAACTATGGCTACACCTTC.